A single T cell receptor (beta chain) is shown here with its context. Antigen unknown. Using immunoSEQ multiplex PCR, the repertoire was profiled, and TCRdb retains in-frame clones only, with some absent. Of about 79,000 clones listed, about 94% were seen once; the top ten hold around 10%. The data were taken from a study of OX40 agonist ivuxolimab in advanced cancers. Study details: Age averaged about 62 years (range roughly 23 to 79), and roughly 80% were male. Prior anti-PD-1, anti-PD-L1 or anti-CTLA-4 therapy was allowed; around 40% had some. Partial responses, seen in three patients, involved one hepatocellular carcinoma and two cutaneous melanomas. Study conclusions and caveats: CD4+ T cells averaged fewer expanded clones than CD8+ T cells.

The CDR3 contains 14 residues. Germline V gene sequence: CDR1 MNHEY, CDR2 SMNVEV (reference sequence). V was shortened by 8 bases and J by 0 bases, with 14 bases between the two germline ends. This clonotype was sampled from an adult with an advanced solid tumor such as melanoma, head and neck, liver or kidney cancer. V and J are TRBV27 and TRBJ2-7, with D perhaps given as TRBD1 or TRBD2 (6 bases each). Sequencing was performed on CD4+ or CD8+ T cells sorted from blood, taken in a trial of the OX40 agonist ivuxolimab. CDR3 amino acids: CASGPGGPSYEQYF. The CDR3 DNA follows: TGTGCCAGCGGACCTGGGGGGCCCTCCTACGAGCAGTACTTC.